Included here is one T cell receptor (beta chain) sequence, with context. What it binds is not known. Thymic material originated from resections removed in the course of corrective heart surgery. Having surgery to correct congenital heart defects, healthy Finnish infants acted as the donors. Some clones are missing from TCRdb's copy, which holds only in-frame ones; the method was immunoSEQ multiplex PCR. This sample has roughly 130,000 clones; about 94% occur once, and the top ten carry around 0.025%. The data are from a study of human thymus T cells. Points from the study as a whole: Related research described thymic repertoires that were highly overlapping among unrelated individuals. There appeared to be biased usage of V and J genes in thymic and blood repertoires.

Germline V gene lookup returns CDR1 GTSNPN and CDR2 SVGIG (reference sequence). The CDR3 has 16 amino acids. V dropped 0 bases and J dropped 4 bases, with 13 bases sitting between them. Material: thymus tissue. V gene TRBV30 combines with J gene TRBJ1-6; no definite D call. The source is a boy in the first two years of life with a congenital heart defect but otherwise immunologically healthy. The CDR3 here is CAWSVPVPRYNSPLHF. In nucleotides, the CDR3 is TGTGCCTGGAGTGTACCCGTCCCCAGGTATAATTCACCCCTCCACTTT. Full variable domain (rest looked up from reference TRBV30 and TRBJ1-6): SQTIHQWPATLVQPVGSPLSLECTVEGTSNPNLYWYRQAAGRGLQLLFYSVGIGQISSEVPQNLSASRPQDRQFILSSKKLLLSDSGFYLCAWSVPVPRYNSPLHFGNGTRLTVT.